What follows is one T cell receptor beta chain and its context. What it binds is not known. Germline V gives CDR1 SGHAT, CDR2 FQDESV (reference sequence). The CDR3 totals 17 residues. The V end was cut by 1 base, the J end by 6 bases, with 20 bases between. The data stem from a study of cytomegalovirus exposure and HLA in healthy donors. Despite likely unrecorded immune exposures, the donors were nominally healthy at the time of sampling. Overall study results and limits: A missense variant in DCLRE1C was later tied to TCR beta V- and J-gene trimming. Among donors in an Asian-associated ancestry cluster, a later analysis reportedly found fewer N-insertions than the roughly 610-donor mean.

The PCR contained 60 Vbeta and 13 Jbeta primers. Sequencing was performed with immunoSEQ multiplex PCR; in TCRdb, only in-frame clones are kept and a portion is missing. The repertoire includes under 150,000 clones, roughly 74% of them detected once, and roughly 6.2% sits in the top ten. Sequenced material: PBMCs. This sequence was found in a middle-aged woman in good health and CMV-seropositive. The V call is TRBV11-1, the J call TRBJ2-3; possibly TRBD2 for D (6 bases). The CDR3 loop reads CASSLGILSSAFDTQYF. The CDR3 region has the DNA TGTGCCAGCAGCTTAGGCATCCTGTCTAGCGCCTTCGATACGCAGTATTTT.